Listed below are T cell receptor beta chains from one sample, sequenced in a study of CD8+ T cells in alopecia areata. Using immunoSEQ multiplex PCR, the repertoire was profiled, and TCRdb retains in-frame clones only, with some absent. Here the sample spans roughly 200,000 clones, less than 45% being singletons. The material was CD4+ T cells sorted from blood, obtained around week 34, from a patient treated with tofacitinib. The receptors come from a human donor with alopecia areata. Both conserved end residues are part of each CDR3. D genes are given only for firm matches. Expanded clones get a size class; other rows say once, few or many, or leave the size out.

v_call: TRBV29-1
j_call: TRBJ1-1
d_call: TRBD1
clone_size: .
cdr3_nt: TGCAGCGTTGGAAACTCCGGGACAGGGAGGAGCACTGAAGCTTTCTTT
cdr3_aa: CSVGNSGTGRSTEAFF

v_call: TRBV7-2
j_call: TRBJ2-7
d_call: TRBD2
clone_size: few
cdr3_nt: TGTGCCAGCAGCTTAGGCGGGGGTTCCTACGAGCAGTACTTC
cdr3_aa: CASSLGGGSYEQYF

v_call: TRBV9
j_call: TRBJ2-7
d_call: TRBD2
clone_size: .
cdr3_nt: TGTGCCAGCAGCCCCAGCGGGACGAGCTCCTACGAGCAGTACTTC
cdr3_aa: CASSPSGTSSYEQYF

v_call: TRBV6-1
j_call: TRBJ2-3
d_call: .
clone_size: .
cdr3_nt: TGTACCTCGGGACGGCGGGCAGATACGCAGTATTTT
cdr3_aa: CTSGRRADTQYF

v_call: TRBV7-9
j_call: TRBJ2-3
d_call: .
clone_size: few
cdr3_nt: TGTGCCAGCAGCCTGGCCCTTCGGGGGACAGATACGCAGTATTTT
cdr3_aa: CASSLALRGTDTQYF

v_call: TRBV2
j_call: TRBJ1-5
d_call: .
clone_size: .
cdr3_nt: TGTGCCAGCAGTGATGTGGGGGTCAATCAGCCCCAGCATTTT
cdr3_aa: CASSDVGVNQPQHF

v_call: TRBV30
j_call: TRBJ2-6
d_call: .
clone_size: .
cdr3_nt: TGTGCCTGGAACCGTGACAGGACCAACTCTGGGGCCAACGTCCTGACTTTC
cdr3_aa: CAWNRDRTNSGANVLTF

v_call: TRBV5-1
j_call: TRBJ1-1
d_call: .
clone_size: few
cdr3_nt: TGCGCCAGCAGCTTTTGGGATGTCGGCACTGAAGCTTTCTTT
cdr3_aa: CASSFWDVGTEAFF

v_call: TRBV5-4
j_call: TRBJ2-1
d_call: TRBD2
clone_size: .
cdr3_nt: TGTGCCAGCAGCTTGGGACTAGCGGGAATATCCTACAATGAGCAGTTCTTC
cdr3_aa: CASSLGLAGISYNEQFF

v_call: TRBV7-2
j_call: TRBJ1-1
d_call: TRBD1
clone_size: .
cdr3_nt: TGTGCCAGCAGCTTAGGCGGGGACAGGGGGCGAACTGAAGCTTTCTTT
cdr3_aa: CASSLGGDRGRTEAFF

v_call: TRBV27
j_call: TRBJ2-7
d_call: TRBD2
clone_size: .
cdr3_nt: TGTGCCAGCAGTCGGACTAGCGGGAGCGGCGAGCAGTACTTC
cdr3_aa: CASSRTSGSGEQYF

v_call: TRBV25-1
j_call: TRBJ1-4
d_call: .
clone_size: .
cdr3_nt: TGTGCCAGCAGCCCATCACCGTACATTGGGTTTGAAAAACTGTTTTTT
cdr3_aa: CASSPSPYIGFEKLFF

v_call: TRBV6-1
j_call: TRBJ1-1
d_call: .
clone_size: .
cdr3_nt: TGTGCCAGCATTTTCGAAACTGAAGCTTTCTTT
cdr3_aa: CASIFETEAFF

v_call: TRBV4-1
j_call: TRBJ1-4
d_call: TRBD1
clone_size: .
cdr3_nt: TGCGCCAGCAGGTCCGGGACAGCAACTAATGAAAAACTGTTTTTT
cdr3_aa: CASRSGTATNEKLFF

v_call: TRBV5-6
j_call: TRBJ1-5
d_call: TRBD1
clone_size: few
cdr3_nt: TGTGCCAGCAGCTGGGGGGACAGGGACAATCAGCCCCAGCATTTT
cdr3_aa: CASSWGDRDNQPQHF

v_call: TRBV7-9
j_call: TRBJ2-3
d_call: .
clone_size: few
cdr3_nt: TGTGCCAGCAGCTTAGCGCTGGAACGAGACCGCACAGATACGCAGTATTTT
cdr3_aa: CASSLALERDRTDTQYF

v_call: TRBV13
j_call: TRBJ1-1
d_call: .
clone_size: .
cdr3_nt: TGTGCCAGCAGATACCAGGGGAACACTGAAGCTTTCTTT
cdr3_aa: CASRYQGNTEAFF

v_call: TRBV30
j_call: TRBJ2-1
d_call: TRBD2
clone_size: .
cdr3_nt: TGTGCCTGGAGTGTATGGGGGGGGATCTACAATGAGCAGTTCTTC
cdr3_aa: CAWSVWGGIYNEQFF

v_call: TRBV5-1
j_call: TRBJ2-3
d_call: .
clone_size: few
cdr3_nt: TGCGCCAGCAGCTTGGAGGGCGCCCCCGATACGCAGTATTTT
cdr3_aa: CASSLEGAPDTQYF

v_call: TRBV11-1
j_call: TRBJ2-2
d_call: TRBD1
clone_size: few
cdr3_nt: TGTGCCAGCAGCTTAGCGACAGGGCCAACCGGGGAGCTGTTTTTT
cdr3_aa: CASSLATGPTGELFF

v_call: TRBV29-1
j_call: TRBJ1-1
d_call: .
clone_size: .
cdr3_nt: TGCAGCGGACTTACGGGAGCTGGGACTGAAGCTTTCTTT
cdr3_aa: CSGLTGAGTEAFF

v_call: TRBV20-1
j_call: TRBJ2-7
d_call: .
clone_size: few
cdr3_nt: TGCAGTGCTAGCGGTACCTACGAGCAGTACTTC
cdr3_aa: CSASGTYEQYF

v_call: TRBV25-1
j_call: TRBJ2-7
d_call: TRBD2
clone_size: .
cdr3_nt: TGTGCCATCGGACTAGCGGGAGTCTACGAGCAGTACTTC
cdr3_aa: CAIGLAGVYEQYF

v_call: TRBV30
j_call: TRBJ2-1
d_call: TRBD2
clone_size: .
cdr3_nt: TGTGCCTGCAGCGGGGGCCGTACGGATGAGCAGTTCTTC
cdr3_aa: CACSGGRTDEQFF

v_call: TRBV6-1
j_call: TRBJ2-7
d_call: TRBD1
clone_size: .
cdr3_nt: TGTGCCAGCAGTTCGGACAGGGGAGAGAGGGAGCAGTACTTC
cdr3_aa: CASSSDRGEREQYF

v_call: TRBV7-9
j_call: TRBJ2-2
d_call: .
clone_size: few
cdr3_nt: TGTGCCAGCAGCTTAAGCTTTCCGGCTAGCTCTGGCGGGGAGCTGTTTTTT
cdr3_aa: CASSLSFPASSGGELFF

v_call: TRBV6-5
j_call: TRBJ2-7
d_call: .
clone_size: few
cdr3_nt: TGTGCCAGCAGCAGCCAAGGGAGCGAGCAGTACTTC
cdr3_aa: CASSSQGSEQYF

v_call: TRBV6-1
j_call: TRBJ1-2
d_call: .
clone_size: few
cdr3_nt: TGTGCCAGTCAAGGCCACAACTATGGCTACACCTTC
cdr3_aa: CASQGHNYGYTF

v_call: TRBV25-1
j_call: TRBJ2-1
d_call: TRBD2
clone_size: .
cdr3_nt: TGTGCCAGCAGTGCTACAGCGGGGAGCTCCTACAATGAGCAGTTCTTC
cdr3_aa: CASSATAGSSYNEQFF

v_call: TRBV5-1
j_call: TRBJ2-3
d_call: TRBD2
clone_size: few
cdr3_nt: TGCGCCAGCAGCTCAACTAGCGGGGCAGATACGCAGTATTTT
cdr3_aa: CASSSTSGADTQYF

v_call: TRBV5-1
j_call: TRBJ2-2
d_call: .
clone_size: .
cdr3_nt: TGCGCCAGCAGCTTAAGTCAGTCCACCGGGGAGCTGTTTTTT
cdr3_aa: CASSLSQSTGELFF

v_call: TRBV2
j_call: TRBJ2-1
d_call: .
clone_size: few
cdr3_nt: TGTGCCAGCAGTGTCGGGGCCCCTAGGAATGAGCAGTTCTTC
cdr3_aa: CASSVGAPRNEQFF

v_call: TRBV14
j_call: TRBJ1-2
d_call: .
clone_size: few
cdr3_nt: TGTGCCAGCAGCCAATCTGTGGGTGTCGGGGGCTACACCTTC
cdr3_aa: CASSQSVGVGGYTF

v_call: TRBV6-1
j_call: TRBJ1-1
d_call: .
clone_size: .
cdr3_nt: TGTGCCAGCAGTGAATGGGGGACTGAAGCTTTCTTT
cdr3_aa: CASSEWGTEAFF

v_call: TRBV28
j_call: TRBJ2-7
d_call: TRBD1
clone_size: few
cdr3_nt: TGTGCCAGCAGCCCGGACAGGGACTCCTACGAGCAGTACTTC
cdr3_aa: CASSPDRDSYEQYF

v_call: TRBV7-3
j_call: TRBJ2-1
d_call: .
clone_size: few
cdr3_nt: TGTGCCAGCAGCCTACAATCTAAGAGGGAGCAGTTCTTC
cdr3_aa: CASSLQSKREQFF

v_call: TRBV29-1
j_call: TRBJ2-7
d_call: TRBD1
clone_size: .
cdr3_nt: TGCAGCGCCGAGACCGGGACAGACTCCTACGAGCAGTACTTC
cdr3_aa: CSAETGTDSYEQYF

v_call: TRBV30
j_call: TRBJ2-7
d_call: .
clone_size: .
cdr3_nt: TGTGCCTGGAACCGAGGGAACTCCTACGAGCAGTACTTC
cdr3_aa: CAWNRGNSYEQYF

v_call: TRBV4-2
j_call: TRBJ1-1
d_call: TRBD1
clone_size: few
cdr3_nt: TGTGCCAGCAGCCAAGCCCAAGACAGGGACGCTGAAGCTTTCTTT
cdr3_aa: CASSQAQDRDAEAFF

v_call: TRBV11-2
j_call: TRBJ2-7
d_call: .
clone_size: few
cdr3_nt: TGTGCCAGCAGCTTACCGGACAGCTCCTACGAGCAGTACTTC
cdr3_aa: CASSLPDSSYEQYF